This T cell receptor (beta chain) was profiled in a study of CD8 T cells in Susac syndrome. Germline CDR1 SEHNR, CDR2 FQNEAQ (reference sequence). V lost 4 bases and J lost 6; bases outside the gene matches: 8. The CDR3 totals 16 residues. cDNA came from around 0.54 to 1 ug RNA primed by random hexamers. Coverage of TCR beta CDR3 amplification by immunoSEQ multiplex PCR extended to 54 Vbeta and 13 Jbeta. From the immunoSEQ multiplex PCR reads, TCRdb called clonotypes with MiXCR, one entry per CDR3 protein. The sample carries about 150,000 distinct CDR3 sequences, about 94% recorded once. The origin of this receptor is a human donor with multiple sclerosis. The J gene is TRBJ2-2, the V gene TRBV7-9; 10 bases line up with TRBD2. The sequenced sample was CD8+ T cells from PBMCs. CDR3 in DNA: TGTGCCAGCAGCTGGGTAGCGGGGGGCCTCCCCGGGGAGCTGTTTTTT. Amino acid sequence: CASSWVAGGLPGELFF.